The 10 T cell receptor beta chains presented below share a single source sample, sequenced in a study of human T cells and chemical hapten exposure. Described time point: patch test 1, 2 weeks after DPC sensitization. Treatment of the sample: therapeutic diphenylcyclopropenone sensitization with weekly scalp DPC. TCRdb itself ran the RACE reads through MiXCR, one entry per CDR3 protein. The table includes around 380,000 distinct CDR3 sequences, 4.8% detected once. The sample consisted of whole blood, taken in connection with sensitization to the hapten diphenylcyclopropenone (DPC). These TCRs come from a woman between 45 and 65 years old with alopecia areata. Some clones in this sample may be carry-over from other donors' samples.

This clonotype showed up just a few times. The chain couples TRBV5-5 to TRBJ2-1; D is ambiguous. Germline loops: CDR1 SGHKS, CDR2 YYEKEE (reference sequence). Trimming stripped 0 bases from V and 9 bases from J, with 10 bases between. This CDR3 spans 13 amino acids. CDR3 region: CASSLGPRPEQFF. The CDR3 region has the DNA TGTGCCAGCAGCTTGGGGCCCCGCCCTGAGCAGTTCTTC.

This clonotype was seen a handful of times. Relative to the germline gene, one junction end is altered; a read error may explain this. The chain joins TRBV7-8 to TRBJ2-3, with 7 nucleotides matching TRBD1. This CDR3 region has 12 residues. From germline, CDR1 is SGHVS and CDR2 FQNEAQ. CDR3 nucleotides: TGTGCCAGCAGCTTGACGAGACAGGGATTGACCTTT. It yields the protein CASSLTRQGLTF.

Ten or more counts support this clonotype. The rearrangement links TRBV3-1 to TRBJ2-1; D remains unclear. V lost 1 base to trimming and J lost 8 bases, with 6 bases between them. The germline V gene has CDR1 LGHDT and CDR2 YNNKEL (reference sequence). The CDR3 totals 12 residues. The CDR3 sequence is CASSQVNHEQFF. CDR3 coding DNA: TGTGCCAGCAGCCAAGTGAACCATGAGCAGTTCTTC.

Ten or more counts support this clonotype. The V call is TRBV29-1, the J call TRBJ2-1; maybe TRBD1 (5 bases). Looked up from germline, CDR1 is SQVTM and CDR2 is ANQGSEA. CDR3 size: 15 residues. Trimming stripped 0 bases from V and 8 bases from J, with 17 bases between. CDR3 protein: CSVEDGQGRSDEQFF. The DNA for the CDR3 is TGCAGCGTTGAAGATGGGCAGGGAAGATCCGATGAGCAGTTCTTC.

The chain uses TRBV7-2 and TRBJ1-4; tentative D call: TRBD1 (6 bases). With 5 bases removed from V and 7 bases from J, the gap between germline ends came to 14 bases. The CDR3 runs to 14 residues. From germline, CDR1 is SGHTA and CDR2 FQGNSA. CDR3 residues: CASSQGQIFEKLFF. CDR3 in DNA: TGTGCCAGCAGCCAAGGACAGATATTTGAAAAACTGTTTTTT.

The chain carries TRBV5-1 and TRBJ1-1; D remains unclear. From germline, CDR1 is SGHRS and CDR2 YFSETQ. The CDR3 has 15 residues. Between the trimmed V and J ends, which lost 5 bases and 3 bases, there was a span of 17 bases. The CDR3 loop is CASRALHVGDTEAFF. The CDR3 nucleotides are TGCGCCAGCAGAGCCTTACACGTCGGGGACACTGAAGCTTTCTTT.

This clonotype turned up a few times. The V gene is TRBV6-5, the J gene TRBJ2-1; TRBD2 matches 7 bases. CDR1 MNHEY and CDR2 SVGAGI come from the germline V gene. This CDR3 contains 15 residues. V shed 6 bases and J 7 bases; nucleotides not matched to a gene: 12. The CDR3 is CASRTRREGPNEQFF. In DNA, the CDR3 is TGTGCCAGCAGAACCCGGAGGGAGGGCCCGAATGAGCAGTTCTTC.

In its sample, this clonotype was seen many times. The J gene is TRBJ1-5, the V gene TRBV4-1, with 8 bases fitting TRBD1. In germline, CDR1 is MGHRA, CDR2 YSYEKL. The CDR3 loop spans 15 amino acids. V lost 4 bases and J lost 7; bases outside the gene matches: 9. CDR3 amino acids: CASSPAGQGEQPQHF. The CDR3 bases are TGCGCCAGCAGCCCCGCCGGACAGGGTGAACAGCCCCAGCATTTT.

This clonotype has more than one count but fewer than ten. This rearrangement joins TRBV14 to TRBJ2-7; TRBD1 agrees at 9 bases. The CDR3 runs to 18 residues. Per germline, CDR1 SGHDN and CDR2 FVKESK. V shed 7 bases, J shed 2 bases, and the junction held 18 bases outside the gene matches. The CDR3: CASIPFLGRDREAYEQYF. The CDR3 DNA reads TGTGCCAGCATCCCCTTCCTTGGCCGGGACAGGGAAGCCTACGAGCAGTACTTC.

This clonotype has at least ten counts. J is TRBJ2-3 and V is TRBV27; no definite D call. V lost 0 bases and J lost 2, with 6 bases in between. The CDR3 covers 14 residues. Germline V gene data show CDR1 as MNHEY and CDR2 as SMNVEV (reference sequence). In nucleotides, the CDR3 is TGTGCCAGCAGTTTATCGAGGTACACAGATACGCAGTATTTT. It yields the protein CASSLSRYTDTQYF.